This is a list of T cell receptor beta chains from one sample in a study of T cell repertoires in cytomegalovirus infection. TCRdb recomputed calls from the reads with MiXCR, one row per CDR3 protein. Found here are some 270,000 distinct CDR3 sequences, 15% to 20% of them singletons; the top ten hold less than 60%. The specimen sequenced was CD8+ T cells from PBMCs. The receptors stem from a human donor in good health (CMV status not recorded). Some clones in this sample may be carry-over from other donors' samples. The CDR3 runs from the conserved cysteine through the conserved F or W. A D gene is named only where the DNA matches it firmly. The size entry is marked missing in some rows and otherwise reads once, few, many or a size class.

abundance	v_gene	d_gene	j_gene	CDR3aa	CDR3nt
many	TRBV7-6	NA	TRBJ2-1	CASSLEAYNEQFF	TGTGCCAGCAGCTTAGAGGCCTACAATGAGCAGTTCTTC
few	TRBV7-6	NA	TRBJ2-7	CASSRTASYEQYF	TGTGCCAGCAGCCGGACCGCTTCCTACGAGCAGTACTTC
few	TRBV7-3	NA	TRBJ1-2	CASSPPYVLKDNYGYTF	TGTGCCAGCAGCCCGCCCTACGTCCTGAAAGATAACTATGGCTACACCTTC
many	TRBV6-5	NA	TRBJ1-5	CASSYSGAGQPQHF	TGTGCCAGCAGTTATTCGGGGGCCGGTCAGCCCCAGCATTTT
few	TRBV14	NA	TRBJ1-1	CASSPWDDTEAFF	TGTGCCAGCAGCCCGTGGGACGACACTGAAGCTTTCTTT
NA	TRBV29-1	NA	TRBJ2-2	CSVVSGTSNTGELFF	TGCAGCGTTGTTTCAGGGACGTCGAACACCGGGGAGCTGTTTTTT
few	TRBV5-4	NA	TRBJ2-1	CASSLWGGINEQFF	TGTGCCAGCAGCTTGTGGGGCGGAATCAATGAGCAGTTCTTC
many	TRBV5-6	NA	TRBJ1-5	CASSPGYGNQPQHF	TGTGCCAGCAGCCCTGGGTACGGGAATCAGCCCCAGCATTTT
NA	TRBV6-2/TRBV6-3	NA	TRBJ2-1	CASSSPAGGANEQFF	TGTGCCAGCAGTTCCCCCGCTGGGGGGGCCAATGAGCAGTTCTTC
NA	TRBV2	TRBD1	TRBJ2-2	CARGTGQNTGELFF	TGTGCCAGGGGGACAGGGCAGAACACCGGGGAGCTGTTTTTT
many	TRBV29-1	NA	TRBJ1-2	CSVETGSSYGYTF	TGCAGCGTTGAAACAGGCTCGAGCTATGGCTACACCTTC
few	TRBV20-1	NA	TRBJ2-3	CSATYTDTQYF	TGCAGTGCTACCTACACAGATACGCAGTATTTT
few	TRBV5-1	NA	TRBJ2-3	CASSSGGWEVPDTQYF	TGCGCCAGCAGCTCTGGCGGCTGGGAGGTACCAGATACGCAGTATTTT
NA	TRBV27	TRBD1	TRBJ1-4	CASSPHRGEGEKLFF	TGTGCCAGCAGTCCCCACAGGGGAGAGGGGGAAAAACTGTTTTTT
many	TRBV7-8	NA	TRBJ1-4	CASSLPRQDSSRGNEKLFF	TGTGCCAGCAGCTTACCCCGGCAGGACAGCTCACGAGGAAATGAAAAACTGTTTTTT
many	TRBV7-2	NA	TRBJ1-1	CASSPGFWAFF	TGTGCCAGCAGTCCCGGTTTTTGGGCTTTCTTT
NA	TRBV5-1	NA	TRBJ2-5	CTGSEWPGAGETQYF	TGCACCGGCAGCGAATGGCCGGGGGCTGGGGAGACCCAGTACTTC
many	TRBV7-8	NA	TRBJ1-2	CASSSRGYRDGDYGYTF	TGTGCCAGCAGCTCAAGAGGATACCGGGACGGGGACTATGGCTACACCTTC
NA	TRBV7-9	TRBD1	TRBJ2-5	CASSLVDRGIETQYF	TGTGCCAGCAGCCTAGTCGACAGGGGGATAGAGACCCAGTACTTC
few	TRBV6-5	NA	TRBJ2-3	CASSYGPGTQYF	TGTGCCAGCAGTTACGGGCCGGGAACGCAGTATTTT
few	TRBV29-1	NA	TRBJ2-1	CSAEGPTYNEQFF	TGCAGCGCCGAGGGACCTACTTACAATGAGCAGTTCTTC
few	TRBV5-1	NA	TRBJ2-7	CASSLGTTLAYEQYF	TGCGCCAGCAGCTTGGGGACGACGCTGGCTTACGAGCAGTACTTC
few	TRBV2	TRBD1	TRBJ2-2	CASSQGQGIIGELFF	TGTGCCAGCAGCCAGGGACAGGGTATCATCGGGGAGCTGTTTTTT
NA	TRBV20-1	TRBD1	TRBJ2-7	CSALWTGGLTTYEQYF	TGCAGTGCTCTTTGGACAGGGGGCTTAACTACCTACGAGCAGTACTTC
few	TRBV6-5	NA	TRBJ1-1	CASSILMNTEAFF	TGTGCCAGCAGTATCCTCATGAACACTGAAGCTTTCTTT
many	TRBV7-9	NA	TRBJ2-7	CASSPDSREQYF	TGTGCCAGCAGTCCTGACAGTCGCGAGCAGTACTTC
few	TRBV5-6	NA	TRBJ2-5	CASSFLQYQETQYF	TGTGCCAGCAGCTTTCTACAGTACCAAGAGACCCAGTACTTC
many	TRBV29-1	NA	TRBJ2-7	CSAGETYEQYF	TGCAGCGCGGGGGAGACCTACGAGCAGTACTTC
NA	TRBV7-9	NA	TRBJ1-2	CASSLDSYEDGYTF	TGTGCCAGCAGCTTAGACAGCTACGAAGATGGCTACACCTTC
NA	TRBV5-5	NA	TRBJ1-2	CASSSDSPRGYTF	TGTGCCAGCAGTTCCGACAGCCCTCGGGGCTACACCTTC
many	TRBV19	NA	TRBJ1-1	CASSILLSTEAFF	TGTGCCAGTAGTATTTTGCTGAGCACTGAAGCTTTCTTT
many	TRBV4-3	NA	TRBJ1-1	CASSQESGLLSMNTEAFF	TGCGCCAGCAGCCAGGAGTCAGGGCTACTTTCTATGAACACTGAAGCTTTCTTT
many	TRBV7-2	NA	TRBJ2-7	CASSLGASTYEQYF	TGTGCCAGCAGCCTAGGAGCCAGTACCTACGAGCAGTACTTC
few	TRBV7-8	TRBD1	TRBJ2-7	CASSHPGTAYEQYF	TGTGCCAGCAGCCACCCAGGGACAGCCTACGAGCAGTACTTC
few	TRBV5-1	TRBD1	TRBJ2-7	CASRNPGQGAYEQYF	TGCGCCAGCAGAAATCCGGGACAGGGAGCCTACGAGCAGTACTTC
NA	TRBV6-5	NA	TRBJ2-7	CASSYPGPWHEQYF	TGTGCCAGCAGTTACCCGGGACCTTGGCACGAGCAGTACTTC
few	TRBV29-1	NA	TRBJ2-7	CSVEDDAGSTYEQYF	TGCAGCGTTGAAGATGATGCGGGGTCTACCTACGAGCAGTACTTC
many	TRBV7-2	NA	TRBJ1-2	CASSVGGVFYGYTF	TGTGCCAGCAGTGTGGGGGGCGTTTTCTATGGCTACACCTTC
NA	TRBV28	NA	TRBJ2-5	CASSRGIVETQYF	TGTGCCAGCAGCCGGGGGATCGTCGAGACCCAGTACTTC
NA	TRBV20-1	NA	TRBJ1-2	CSARSVYGYTF	TGCAGTGCCCGCAGTGTCTATGGCTACACCTTC
few	TRBV4-1	NA	TRBJ1-3	CASSQVGQSGNTIYF	TGCGCCAGCAGCCAAGTGGGGCAGTCTGGAAACACCATATATTTT
NA	TRBV7-9	NA	TRBJ2-7	CASSPSQGRTYYEQYF	TGTGCCAGCAGCCCATCCCAGGGCAGGACTTACTACGAGCAGTACTTC
many	TRBV12-5	NA	TRBJ1-1	CASGLNTEAFF	TGTGCTAGTGGTTTAAACACTGAAGCTTTCTTT
many	TRBV7-2	TRBD1	TRBJ2-5	CASSLGQGVGETQYF	TGTGCCAGCAGCTTAGGACAGGGGGTTGGAGAGACCCAGTACTTC
many	TRBV7-9	TRBD2	TRBJ2-1	CASSSVAGGTLGEQFF	TGTGCCAGCAGCTCCGTAGCGGGGGGGACACTTGGGGAGCAGTTCTTC
NA	TRBV7-9	NA	TRBJ1-2	CASKEAGVYGYTF	TGTGCCAGCAAAGAGGCGGGAGTCTATGGCTACACCTTC
NA	TRBV6-5	TRBD1	TRBJ2-3	CASSYPGQADTDTQYF	TGTGCCAGCAGTTACCCGGGACAGGCCGACACAGATACGCAGTATTTT
many	TRBV28	TRBD1	TRBJ2-5	CASSFVLGQEELYQETQYF	TGTGCCAGCAGTTTCGTCCTCGGACAGGAAGAACTGTACCAAGAGACCCAGTACTTC
many	TRBV4-1	NA	TRBJ1-1	CASSQADTIPQDTEAFF	TGCGCCAGCAGCCAAGCGGATACGATACCCCAGGACACTGAAGCTTTCTTT
NA	TRBV7-9	NA	TRBJ2-4	CASSSGAGGAKNIQYF	TGTGCCAGCAGCTCGGGGGCTGGGGGAGCCAAAAACATTCAGTACTTC
few	TRBV6-6	NA	TRBJ2-5	CASSYSMGRPEETQYF	TGTGCCAGCAGTTACTCGATGGGTAGGCCCGAAGAGACCCAGTACTTC
NA	TRBV10-2	TRBD1	TRBJ2-7	CASSEPTGGYEQYF	TGCGCCAGCAGTGAGCCGACAGGGGGCTACGAGCAGTACTTC
few	TRBV2	NA	TRBJ2-3	CASSANEQESTDTQYF	TGTGCCAGCAGTGCCAACGAGCAGGAGAGCACAGATACGCAGTATTTT
many	TRBV4-2	NA	TRBJ1-1	CASSTRVLGTEAFF	TGTGCCAGCAGCACACGGGTGCTCGGCACTGAAGCTTTCTTT
few	TRBV28	TRBD1	TRBJ2-2	CASSPTGRELFF	TGTGCCAGCAGTCCGACAGGGCGGGAGCTGTTTTTT